These T cell receptor beta chains were read from a single sample in a study of blood T cell repertoires in COVID-19. Assay used: immunoSEQ multiplex PCR; TCRdb lists only in-frame clones, some missing. This repertoire shows 210,000 or so clones, roughly 90% found once; its top ten account for around 7%. Sequencing input: peripheral blood. The receptors stem from a man aged 35 to 55 with acute or convalescent COVID-19. The CDR3 runs from the conserved cysteine through the conserved F or W. A D gene is named only where the DNA matches it firmly. Size values are once, few and many counts, or a class for expanded clones, and some rows have none.

v_call,j_call,d_call,clone_size,cdr3_aa,cdr3_nt
TRBV5-1,TRBJ2-5,.,.,CASSLFQQETQYF,TGCGCCAGCAGCTTGTTCCAGCAAGAGACCCAGTACTTC
TRBV6-6,TRBJ1-1,.,.,CASSYGNTGKDTEAFF,TGTGCCAGCAGTTACGGGAATACAGGGAAGGACACTGAAGCTTTCTTT
TRBV7-9,TRBJ2-7,TRBD1,few,CASSSATLTGDYEQYF,TGTGCCAGCAGCTCCGCAACTTTGACAGGGGATTACGAGCAGTACTTC
TRBV6-2/TRBV6-3,TRBJ1-5,TRBD1,.,CASSKQGAAQPQHF,TGTGCCAGCAGCAAACAGGGGGCAGCTCAGCCCCAGCATTTT
TRBV5-5,TRBJ1-1,.,.,CASSLDPGQTEAFF,TGTGCCAGCAGCTTGGATCCAGGGCAAACTGAAGCTTTCTTT
TRBV5-4,TRBJ1-5,TRBD1,once,CASSLGGGQGEYQPQHF,TGTGCCAGCAGCTTGGGTGGGGGACAGGGGGAATATCAGCCCCAGCATTTT
TRBV19,TRBJ2-7,TRBD1,once,CASSSTGTGSYEQYF,TGTGCCAGTAGTTCTACCGGGACAGGGTCCTACGAGCAGTACTTC
TRBV4-3,TRBJ1-3,.,.,CASSRGGGLSGNTIYF,TGCGCCAGCAGCCGGGGAGGGGGACTCTCTGGAAACACCATATATTTT
TRBV5-1,TRBJ2-1,.,.,CASSLAGNNEQFF,TGCGCCAGCAGCTTGGCCGGGAACAATGAGCAGTTCTTC
TRBV29-1,TRBJ2-1,.,.,CSVEESGAPYNEQFF,TGCAGCGTTGAAGAGTCAGGGGCCCCCTACAATGAGCAGTTCTTC
TRBV6-4,TRBJ2-3,TRBD2,.,CASSRGSGGTDTQYF,TGTGCCAGCAGTCGGGGTAGCGGGGGAACAGATACGCAGTATTTT
TRBV19,TRBJ2-7,.,.,CASSIGSSYEQYF,TGTGCCAGTAGTATTGGGAGCTCCTACGAGCAGTACTTC
TRBV7-2,TRBJ1-1,.,.,CASSFGSRTTEAFF,TGTGCCAGCAGCTTCGGGAGCCGGACAACTGAAGCTTTCTTT
TRBV28,TRBJ1-5,.,.,CASSKRAGDQPQHF,TGTGCCAGCAGCAAAAGGGCGGGGGATCAGCCCCAGCATTTT
TRBV11-2,TRBJ1-6,.,.,CASSLVSYNSPLHF,TGTGCCAGCAGCTTAGTTAGTTATAATTCACCCCTCCACTTT
TRBV5-5,TRBJ2-2,.,.,CASSRGWDTGELFF,TGTGCCAGCAGCAGAGGTTGGGACACCGGGGAGCTGTTTTTT
TRBV28,TRBJ2-1,.,once,CASSLGGGYANEQFF,TGTGCCAGCAGTTTAGGAGGGGGCTACGCCAATGAGCAGTTCTTC
TRBV4-1,TRBJ2-7,.,.,CASSQDITRSALAYEQYF,TGCGCCAGCAGCCAAGATATAACGCGGAGCGCACTAGCTTACGAGCAGTACTTC
TRBV13,TRBJ2-7,.,once,CASSHAGQSYEQYF,TGTGCCAGCAGCCATGCGGGACAGTCCTACGAGCAGTACTTC
TRBV11-2,TRBJ2-1,.,few,CASSRTDYNEQFF,TGTGCCAGCAGCCGTACAGATTACAATGAGCAGTTCTTC
TRBV2,TRBJ2-7,.,.,CASTTGVNYEQYF,TGTGCCAGTACTACCGGGGTCAACTACGAGCAGTACTTC
TRBV9,TRBJ2-7,TRBD1,once,CASSATTGTEQYF,TGTGCCAGCAGCGCGACGACAGGGACCGAGCAGTACTTC
TRBV19,TRBJ2-3,TRBD1,once,CARSLDRGGADTQYF,TGTGCCAGAAGCCTAGACAGGGGGGGGGCAGATACGCAGTATTTT
TRBV7-8,TRBJ2-1,TRBD2,.,CASSFGTSGANEQFF,TGTGCCAGCAGCTTTGGGACTAGCGGGGCCAATGAGCAGTTCTTC
TRBV24-1,TRBJ1-2,.,.,CATSDNRANYGYTF,TGTGCCACCAGTGATAACAGGGCTAACTATGGCTACACCTTC
TRBV7-2,TRBJ1-3,.,.,CASSFLQGLGSGNTIYF,TGTGCCAGCAGCTTTCTTCAGGGACTCGGCTCTGGAAACACCATATATTTT
TRBV27,TRBJ2-6,.,.,CASSERTVSGANVLTF,TGTGCCAGCAGTGAAAGGACAGTCTCTGGGGCCAACGTCCTGACTTTC
TRBV7-9,TRBJ2-1,TRBD1,.,CASSSTDSGTGPHEQFF,TGTGCCAGCAGCAGCACCGATTCCGGGACAGGTCCCCATGAGCAGTTCTTC
TRBV16,TRBJ1-2,TRBD1,.,CASSQKTGDYGYTF,TGTGCCAGCAGCCAAAAGACAGGGGACTATGGCTACACCTTC
TRBV10-3,TRBJ2-2,.,.,CAISASTGTANTAGELFF,TGTGCCATCAGTGCCTCGACCGGGACTGCGAACACCGCCGGGGAGCTGTTTTTT
TRBV11-2,TRBJ2-3,TRBD2,.,CASSLVPSGVDTQYF,TGTGCCAGCAGCTTAGTTCCTAGCGGGGTCGATACGCAGTATTTT
TRBV5-1,TRBJ2-3,TRBD1,.,CASSLTTTGGGTDTQYF,TGCGCCAGCAGCTTAACTACCACAGGGGGCGGCACAGATACGCAGTATTTT
TRBV12-3/TRBV12-4,TRBJ2-5,.,.,CASSWVRKTQYF,TGTGCCAGCAGTTGGGTGAGGAAGACCCAGTACTTC
TRBV7-6,TRBJ1-1,.,.,CASSLGAWAFF,TGTGCCAGCAGCTTGGGGGCCTGGGCTTTCTTT
TRBV28,TRBJ2-7,TRBD1,.,CASSFTGQGLYEQYF,TGTGCCAGCAGTTTTACGGGACAGGGGCTCTACGAGCAGTACTTC
TRBV29-1,TRBJ1-1,.,.,CSVEPLLTEAFF,TGCAGCGTTGAACCCCTCCTGACTGAAGCTTTCTTT
TRBV20-1,TRBJ2-1,.,.,CSARRSEQFF,TGCAGTGCTAGGAGGAGTGAGCAGTTCTTC
TRBV7-2,TRBJ2-1,.,.,CASSPGGADEQFF,TGTGCCAGCAGCCCCGGAGGTGCGGATGAGCAGTTCTTC
TRBV5-1,TRBJ1-4,TRBD1,.,CASSLGQGGSYGEKLFF,TGCGCCAGCAGCTTGGGCCAGGGGGGTAGTTATGGTGAAAAACTGTTTTTT
TRBV6-5,TRBJ2-7,.,.,CASSYTGSYEQYF,TGTGCCAGCAGTTACACAGGGTCGTACGAGCAGTACTTC
TRBV7-8,TRBJ2-3,.,.,CASDSRRGASGTDTQYF,TGTGCCAGCGACTCCCGTCGGGGGGCCTCGGGCACAGATACGCAGTATTTT
TRBV19,TRBJ1-2,.,.,CASSEFGTTNYGYTF,TGTGCCAGTAGTGAATTCGGGACAACTAACTATGGCTACACCTTC
TRBV2,TRBJ2-7,.,.,CASSAGDSYEQYF,TGTGCCAGCAGCGCAGGGGACTCCTACGAGCAGTACTTC
TRBV4-1,TRBJ2-7,.,.,CASSQREGSYEQYF,TGCGCCAGCAGCCAACGGGAAGGGTCCTACGAGCAGTACTTC
TRBV6-2/TRBV6-3,TRBJ2-5,.,.,CASSYRLMGGGETQYF,TGTGCCAGCAGTTACCGACTTATGGGGGGTGGAGAGACCCAGTACTTC
TRBV5-4,TRBJ1-5,.,.,CASSQRGERNQPQHF,TGTGCCAGCAGCCAGCGGGGGGAACGCAATCAGCCCCAGCATTTT